This passage covers 15 T cell receptor beta chains from one sample sequenced in a study of blood T cell repertoires in COVID-19. Profiling relied on immunoSEQ multiplex PCR, and the TCRdb table lists in-frame clones only, not all of them. Among more than 95,000 clones listed, 74% were seen once. Sequencing used peripheral blood. All receptors derive from a man aged 60 to 69 with acute or convalescent COVID-19.

This clone has more than one count but fewer than ten. This chain uses TRBV28 with TRBJ1-2; 9 bases fit TRBD1. This CDR3 has 15 amino acids. The germline gives CDR1 MDHEN, CDR2 SYDVKM. The V and J ends lost 4 bases and 6 bases, in that order; junction bases with no gene match: 9. The CDR3 sequence is CASSSTGGDGNGYTF. DNA for the CDR3: TGTGCCAGCAGTTCAACAGGGGGCGACGGGAATGGCTACACCTTC.

The CDR3 DNA reads as TGTGCCAGCAGTCGCTTAGGGGTAACTGAAGCTTTCTTT. The encoded protein is CASSRLGVTEAFF. The J gene is TRBJ1-1, the V gene TRBV12-3 or TRBV12-4, with D tentatively TRBD1 (5 bases). Trimming shortened V by 5 bases and J by 5 bases, and 12 bases separated the two germline ends. This CDR3 contains 13 residues.

On this clone: This sample includes further DNA sequences coding for the same CDR3. The chain links TRBV27 to TRBJ2-1; D gene uncertain. CDR1 MNHEY and CDR2 SMNVEV come from the germline V gene (reference sequence). V was trimmed by 2 bases and J by 0 bases, leaving 8 bases between them. The CDR3 is 15 amino acids. The CDR3 loop is CASSLGRSSYNEQFF. As DNA, the CDR3 is TGTGCCAGCAGTTTAGGGCGTAGCTCCTACAATGAGCAGTTCTTC.

This chain uses TRBV29-1 with TRBJ1-5, with 7 nucleotides matching TRBD1. CDR1 and CDR2 (germline): SQVTM, ANQGSEA. The CDR3 extends over 14 amino acids. J lost 1 base, V lost 4 bases, and 4 bases had no gene match. CDR3 in amino acids: CSVAAGGSNQPQHF. The DNA for the CDR3 is TGCAGCGTTGCGGCAGGGGGAAGCAATCAGCCCCAGCATTTT.

J is TRBJ1-2 and V is TRBV19, with 8 bases lining up with TRBD1. The CDR3 consists of 15 residues. Germline CDR1 and CDR2: LNHDA and SQIVND (reference sequence). V lost 7 bases and J lost 4; bases outside the gene matches: 11. The CDR3 DNA reads TGTGCCAGTAATGACAGGGGCGATCCCCGCTATGGCTACACCTTC. Amino acid sequence: CASNDRGDPRYGYTF.

This clone has a single count. This chain uses TRBV2 with TRBJ2-3; D gene uncertain. Germline loops: CDR1 SNHLY, CDR2 FYNNEI. The V end lost 6 bases, the J end lost 5 bases, and 12 bases lay between the germline ends. The CDR3 covers 13 residues. CDR3 in DNA: TGTGCCAGCAGGCCCATGGGCAGAGATACGCAGTATTTT. The encoded protein is CASRPMGRDTQYF.

The DNA of the CDR3 is TGTGCCAGTAGTATAGTAGCCCGAATTTTGCGGGATGGCTACACCTTC. This gives the protein CASSIVARILRDGYTF. The rearrangement joins TRBV19 to TRBJ1-2; D is ambiguous. V gave up 1 base and J gave up 6 bases, with 18 bases separating them. Per germline, CDR1 LNHDA and CDR2 SQIVND (reference sequence). This CDR3 region has 16 residues.

This chain links TRBV18 with TRBJ2-1, with a tentative D call TRBD1 (5 bases). Germline loops: CDR1 KGHSH, CDR2 LQKENI. Trimming cost V 8 bases and J 0 bases, with 14 bases left between them. This CDR3 is built from 15 residues. This CDR3 reads CASAEQESSYNEQFF. The CDR3 bases are TGTGCCAGCGCGGAACAGGAAAGCTCCTACAATGAGCAGTTCTTC.

The chain carries TRBV5-6 and TRBJ1-6; no firm D call. V was clipped by 4 bases and J by 10 bases, with 12 bases between them. This CDR3 is built from 13 residues. Germline values: CDR1 SGHDT, CDR2 YYEEEE. The CDR3 bases are TGTGCCAGCAGCAACCTAGCCCAGTCACCCCTCCACTTT. Translating it yields CASSNLAQSPLHF. The whole variable domain, filled in from reference TRBV5-6 and TRBJ1-6, reads DAGVTQSPTHLIKTRGQQVTLRCSPKSGHDTVSWYQQALGQGPQFIFQYYEEEERQRGNFPDRFSGHQFPNYSSELNVNALLLGDSALYLCASSNLAQSPLHFGNGTRLTVT.

The chain couples TRBV30 to TRBJ2-7, with D maybe TRBD2 (5 bases). The CDR3 contains 13 residues. The ends were cut back, 8 bases at V and 3 bases at J, with 17 bases in the middle. Germline V CDR1 and CDR2: GTSNPN, SVGIG (reference sequence). This CDR3 reads CALQRGVGYEQYF. Written as DNA, the CDR3 is TGTGCCCTACAACGGGGTGTGGGCTACGAGCAGTACTTC.

V is TRBV30 and J is TRBJ1-2; D remains ambiguous. Germline V gives CDR1 GTSNPN, CDR2 SVGIG (reference sequence). Trimming removed 0 bases at V and 0 bases at J, with 11 bases between. This CDR3 is 15 amino acids long. The CDR3 here is CAWSVTAGANYGYTF. CDR3 coding DNA: TGTGCCTGGAGTGTGACGGCAGGTGCTAACTATGGCTACACCTTC.

The chain has TRBV30 and TRBJ1-1; 7 bases fit TRBD1. V shed 6 bases and J 0 bases; nucleotides not matched to a gene: 10. The CDR3 runs to 15 residues. In germline, CDR1 is GTSNPN, CDR2 SVGIG (reference sequence). The CDR3, as DNA: TGTGCCTGTTACGGGACAGCGGGTATGAACACTGAAGCTTTCTTT. This codes for CACYGTAGMNTEAFF.

This clone turned up a few times. V is TRBV2 and J is TRBJ2-2; 7 bases fit TRBD2. Germline V CDR1 and CDR2: SNHLY, FYNNEI. V was clipped by 7 bases and J by 7 bases; unmatched bases: 12. There are 15 residues in the CDR3. CDR3 bases: TGTGCCAGCAAGTCGGGAGGACTTTCTAACGGGGAGCTGTTTTTT. Its protein product is CASKSGGLSNGELFF.

This CDR3 reads CASQQAGTGGNGYTF. CDR3 nucleotide sequence: TGTGCCAGCCAACAAGCCGGGACAGGGGGCAATGGCTACACCTTC. This chain uses TRBV2 with TRBJ1-2, with 12 bases identical to TRBD1. V lost 8 bases and J lost 6; bases outside the gene matches: 10. This CDR3 has 15 amino acids. CDR1 and CDR2 from the germline V gene are SNHLY and FYNNEI.

The chain uses TRBV5-6 and TRBJ1-1; a possible D gene is TRBD1 (6 bases). The CDR3 consists of 15 residues. Germline-derived CDR1 and CDR2 are SGHDT and YYEEEE. Trimming took off 2 bases at V and 2 bases at J, with 13 bases between the two ends. The CDR3 DNA follows: TGTGCCAGCAGCTTCCTCGGCAGGGGCAACACTGAAGCTTTCTTT. It encodes CASSFLGRGNTEAFF.